This T cell receptor (beta chain) was obtained from a study of monozygotic twins with inflammatory bowel disease. Details on this clonotype: Its specificity is unknown.

Every single donor had a roughly 2.5 ml blood sample drawn. Added by template switching were UMIs that each held a 6-nucleotide sample barcode. TCRdb reanalyzed the 5' RACE reads and collapses them to one entry per CDR3 protein, without DNA. This table holds about 300,000 distinct CDR3 sequences. Study-wide results and limits: IBD patients displayed reduced TCRbeta diversity (inverse Simpson) when set against healthy co-twins.

The CDR3 is 15 amino acids. Looked up from germline, CDR1 is SGHDT and CDR2 is YYEEEE. The sequence derives from a human donor with ulcerative colitis or Crohn's disease, or a healthy co-twin of an affected twin (not recorded which). Source material: blood. The genes are TRBV5-6 and TRBJ2-7; absent DNA, TCRdb's TRBD1 call cannot be checked. The CDR3 sequence: CASSLTGLGPTEQYF.